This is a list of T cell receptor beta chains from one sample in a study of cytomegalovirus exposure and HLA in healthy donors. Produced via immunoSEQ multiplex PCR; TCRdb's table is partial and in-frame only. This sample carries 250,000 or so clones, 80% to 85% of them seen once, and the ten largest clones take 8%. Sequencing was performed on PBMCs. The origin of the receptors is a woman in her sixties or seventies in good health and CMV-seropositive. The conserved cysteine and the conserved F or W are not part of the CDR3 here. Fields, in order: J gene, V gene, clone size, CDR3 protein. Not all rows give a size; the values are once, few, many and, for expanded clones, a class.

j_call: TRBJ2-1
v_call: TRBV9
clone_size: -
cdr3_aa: ASSSQGTLYNEQF

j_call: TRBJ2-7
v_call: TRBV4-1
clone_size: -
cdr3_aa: ASSQDEGRFYEQY

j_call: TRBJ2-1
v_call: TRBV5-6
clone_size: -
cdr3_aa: ASSLLGPLAEPSYNEQF

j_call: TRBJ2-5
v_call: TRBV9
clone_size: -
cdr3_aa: ASSPLGQEETQY

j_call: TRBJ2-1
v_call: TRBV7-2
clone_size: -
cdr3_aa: ASSLVRGDEQF

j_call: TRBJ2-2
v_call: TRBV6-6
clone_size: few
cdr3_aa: ASSYAQGLTGELF

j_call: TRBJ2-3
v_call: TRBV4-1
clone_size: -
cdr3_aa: ASSQGRGGRDVTQY

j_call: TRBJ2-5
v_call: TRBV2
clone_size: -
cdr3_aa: ASEGGLAGAGEQY

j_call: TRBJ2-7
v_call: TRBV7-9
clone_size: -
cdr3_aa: ASSLLVSSYEQY

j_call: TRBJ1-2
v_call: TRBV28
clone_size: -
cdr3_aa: ASSPGWDGYT

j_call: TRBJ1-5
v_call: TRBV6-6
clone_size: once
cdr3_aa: AYSTSGGNQPQH

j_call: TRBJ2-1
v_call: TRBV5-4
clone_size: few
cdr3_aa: ASSLVGTQGEQF

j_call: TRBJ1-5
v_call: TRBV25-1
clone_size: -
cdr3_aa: ASSEGRYQPQH

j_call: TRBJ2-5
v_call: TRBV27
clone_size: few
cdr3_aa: ASSRPGGGETQY

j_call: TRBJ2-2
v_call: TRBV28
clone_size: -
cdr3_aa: ASNRDTYTGELF

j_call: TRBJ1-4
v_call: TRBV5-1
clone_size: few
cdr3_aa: ASSLEGDGNEKLF

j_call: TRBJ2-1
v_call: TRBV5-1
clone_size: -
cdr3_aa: ASSPTTSTYNEQF

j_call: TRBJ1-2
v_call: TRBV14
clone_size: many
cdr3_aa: ASRDSAANYGYT

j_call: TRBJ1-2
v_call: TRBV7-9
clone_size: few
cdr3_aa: SSRPGTGSYGYT

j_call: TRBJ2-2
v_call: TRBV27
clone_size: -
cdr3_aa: ASSLRVNTGELF

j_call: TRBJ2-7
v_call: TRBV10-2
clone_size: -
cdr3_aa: ASLGTSSYEQY

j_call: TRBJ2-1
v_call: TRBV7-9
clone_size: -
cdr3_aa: ASSPGMSYNEQF

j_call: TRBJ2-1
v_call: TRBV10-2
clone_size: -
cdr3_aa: ASSSPTSDEQF

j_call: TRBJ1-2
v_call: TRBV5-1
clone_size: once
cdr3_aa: ASRASNYGYT

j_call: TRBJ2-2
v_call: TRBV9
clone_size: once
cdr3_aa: ASSVASGSTGELF

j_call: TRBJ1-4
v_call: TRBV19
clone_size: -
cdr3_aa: ASSMSGQGNEKLF

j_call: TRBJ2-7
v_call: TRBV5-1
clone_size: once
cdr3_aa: ASSEHGGEQY

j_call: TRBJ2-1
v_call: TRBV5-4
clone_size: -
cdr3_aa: ASSLAHRGRPYNEQF

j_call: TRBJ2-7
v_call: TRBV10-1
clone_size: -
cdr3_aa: ASSDPLSYEQY

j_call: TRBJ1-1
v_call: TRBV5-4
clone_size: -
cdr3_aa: ASSPWDRGTEAF

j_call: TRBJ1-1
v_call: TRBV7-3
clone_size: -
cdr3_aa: ASSLNRASNTEAF

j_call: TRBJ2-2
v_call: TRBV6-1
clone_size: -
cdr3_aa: ASSERTLSLGELF

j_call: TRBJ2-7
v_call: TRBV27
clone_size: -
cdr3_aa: ASSRAGRNYEQY

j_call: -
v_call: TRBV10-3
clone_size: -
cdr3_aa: AIRGSGRSYEQY

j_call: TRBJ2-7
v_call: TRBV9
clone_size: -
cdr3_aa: ASSVGRDPDFYEQY

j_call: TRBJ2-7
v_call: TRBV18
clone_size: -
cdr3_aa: ASSPTSGAYEQY

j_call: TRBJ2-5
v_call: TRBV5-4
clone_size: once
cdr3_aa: ASSSILSGGSGTQY

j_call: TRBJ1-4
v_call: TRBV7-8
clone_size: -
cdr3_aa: ASSPGGTANEKLF

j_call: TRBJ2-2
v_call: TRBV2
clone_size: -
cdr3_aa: ASSEQVFANTGELF

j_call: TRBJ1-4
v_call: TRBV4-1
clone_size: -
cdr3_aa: ASSQRVGTINEKLF

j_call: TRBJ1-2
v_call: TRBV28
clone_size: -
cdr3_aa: ASRQNRGPNYGYT

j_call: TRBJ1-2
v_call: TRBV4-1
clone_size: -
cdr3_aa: ASSHRDWSRFSGYT

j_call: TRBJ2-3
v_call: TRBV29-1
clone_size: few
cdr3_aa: SVEEGRGTDTQY

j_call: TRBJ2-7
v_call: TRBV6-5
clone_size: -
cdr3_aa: ASTRGYEQY

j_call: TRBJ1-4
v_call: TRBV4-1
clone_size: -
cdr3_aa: ASSQKTGGEEKLF

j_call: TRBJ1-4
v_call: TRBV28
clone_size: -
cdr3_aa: ASSSGAPFELF

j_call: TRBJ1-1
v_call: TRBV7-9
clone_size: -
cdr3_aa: ASSLEGGTEAF

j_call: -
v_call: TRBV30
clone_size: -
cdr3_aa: AWAAGTGYEQY

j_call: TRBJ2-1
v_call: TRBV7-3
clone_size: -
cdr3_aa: ASSPSGSLNNEQF

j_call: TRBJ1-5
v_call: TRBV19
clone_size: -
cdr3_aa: ASSTRQGGSNQPQH

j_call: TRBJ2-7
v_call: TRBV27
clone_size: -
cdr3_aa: ASTGFGEQY

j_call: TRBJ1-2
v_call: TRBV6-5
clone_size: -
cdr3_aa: ASGGGIYGYT

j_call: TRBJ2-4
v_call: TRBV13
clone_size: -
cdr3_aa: ASSLGGVAKNIQY

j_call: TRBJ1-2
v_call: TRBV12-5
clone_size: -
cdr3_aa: ASAIHGGVSYT

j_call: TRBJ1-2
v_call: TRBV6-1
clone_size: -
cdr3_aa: ASRPDSNYGYT

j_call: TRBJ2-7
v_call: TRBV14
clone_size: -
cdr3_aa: ASSQDRAGGHRYEQY

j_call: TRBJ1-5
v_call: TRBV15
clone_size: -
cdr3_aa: ATGLPSFSNQPQH

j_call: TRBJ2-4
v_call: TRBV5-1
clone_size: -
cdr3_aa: ASSLRLADIQY

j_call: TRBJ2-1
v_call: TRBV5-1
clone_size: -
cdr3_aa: ASSPSLAGGNEQF